This T cell receptor (beta chain) was recovered during a study of read filtering for tumor transcriptome and immune sequencing. There are 17 residues in the CDR3. V was pared by 4 bases and J by 1 base, with 11 bases of the junction left unmatched. Germline V CDR1 and CDR2: SGHDN, FVKESK. Molecular barcoded adaptors covering alpha/delta and beta/gamma chains were used on approximately 400 ng RNA. TCRdb ran MiXCR on the reads and lists one entry per CDR3 protein. The sample carries 40,000 to 55,000 distinct CDR3 sequences, around a fifth recorded once. The genes are TRBV14 and TRBJ1-1; 8 bases line up with TRBD1. The sample was a population of CD138-negative cells sorted from bone marrow. This sequence originates from a donor aged 40 or over with multiple myeloma. The CDR3 DNA follows: TGTGCCAGCAGCCGGATCCAGGGGGCTTTAGCGAACACTGAAGCTTTCTTT. Translating it yields CASSRIQGALANTEAFF.